This T cell receptor (beta chain) is drawn from a study of T-cell reconstitution after alpha-beta-depleted transplantation in children (dated by TCRdb to about 2016). Describing the broader study: Using TCR repertoire profiling, the study followed T-cell immune reconstitution in a quantitative way in children after TCRalphabeta/CD19-depleted allogeneic hematopoietic cell transplantation.

The method behind the library was PCR. The instrument was an Illumina HiSeq 2500. TCR library preparation used molecular barcoding, with unique molecular identifiers applied to normalize quantification of the TCRbeta repertoire. TCRdb passed the public sequencing reads through fastp at Q25 and MiXCR, retaining productive beta sequences. Rows are combined by CDR3 protein, so each entry shows the most common genes and DNA. The sample table records under 300,000 distinct CDR3 sequences; about 8.8% of these occur just once. The ten most abundant clones make up around 5% of the sample. The sample holds many counts of this clonotype. The target of this receptor is not known. There are no base qualities to consult, and no much larger clone falls within one base. V lost 1 base and J lost 5 bases, and the count of bases not matched to a germline gene is 3. Its CDR3 holds 15 amino acids, cysteine through phenylalanine. The only DNA kept is the CDR3, 45 bases in frame from the first base. CDR1 and CDR2, per the germline V gene, are SGDLS and YYNGEE.

The receptor was isolated from a human donor who donated a stem cell graft to a child with SCID. Here the sequenced sample was PBMCs from the stem cell graft donor, taken from the stem cell graft. The rearranged segments are TRBV9 and TRBJ1-6, with 7 bases aligning to TRBD1. The nucleotide sequence reads TGTGCCAGCAGCGTATTCGACAGGGATAATTCACCCCTCCACTTT. It translates to CASSVFDRDNSPLHF.